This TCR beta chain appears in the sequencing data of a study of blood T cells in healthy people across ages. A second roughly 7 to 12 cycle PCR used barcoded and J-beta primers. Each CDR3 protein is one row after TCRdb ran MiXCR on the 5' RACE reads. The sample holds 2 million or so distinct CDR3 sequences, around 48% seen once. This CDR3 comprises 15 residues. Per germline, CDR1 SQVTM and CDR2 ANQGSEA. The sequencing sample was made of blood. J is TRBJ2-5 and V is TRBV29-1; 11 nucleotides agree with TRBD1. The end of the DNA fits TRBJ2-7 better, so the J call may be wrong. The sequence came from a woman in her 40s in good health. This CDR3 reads CSVEDGQGARYEQYF. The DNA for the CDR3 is TGCAGCGTTGAAGACGGACAGGGGGCAAGGTACGAGCAGTACTTC.